These T cell receptor beta chains were read from a single sample in a study of cytomegalovirus exposure and HLA in healthy donors. Clones were read by immunoSEQ multiplex PCR, and TCRdb kept only the in-frame ones, dropping some. Of about 360,000 clones in the sample, 80% to 90% were seen once. Sample: PBMCs. The receptors were sampled from a woman aged 18-29 years in good health and CMV-seronegative. Each CDR3 is given with its conserved first and last residue. The order of the fields is V gene, clone size, CDR3 protein. Part of the rows lack a size; the others show once, few, many or a class for expanded clones.

v_gene: TRBV10-3
abundance: NA
CDR3aa: CATGQGEGYTF

v_gene: TRBV15
abundance: NA
CDR3aa: CATSEQGGGQPQHF

v_gene: TRBV5-8
abundance: NA
CDR3aa: CASSLAFF

v_gene: TRBV7-6
abundance: NA
CDR3aa: CASSSNRGRTDTQYF

v_gene: TRBV27
abundance: NA
CDR3aa: CASSFAAGTYEQYF

v_gene: TRBV4-2
abundance: NA
CDR3aa: CASSQVPALGQETQYF

v_gene: TRBV30
abundance: NA
CDR3aa: CAWSHPSGGKPDTQYF

v_gene: TRBV5-1
abundance: NA
CDR3aa: CASNLDRGGNEQYF

v_gene: TRBV19
abundance: once
CDR3aa: CASRPRGQRPYGYTF

v_gene: TRBV28
abundance: NA
CDR3aa: CASSLTQLSNQPQHF

v_gene: TRBV27
abundance: NA
CDR3aa: CASSLTPGSWEFF

v_gene: TRBV5-1
abundance: NA
CDR3aa: CASSPGLATDTQYF

v_gene: TRBV7-9
abundance: once
CDR3aa: CASSPRGGAEETQYF

v_gene: TRBV7-2
abundance: NA
CDR3aa: CASSIARTSGQYEQYF

v_gene: TRBV7-3
abundance: NA
CDR3aa: CASSLNRPGWNTEAFF

v_gene: TRBV5-4
abundance: NA
CDR3aa: CASSAGRDRSTDTQYF

v_gene: TRBV4-2
abundance: NA
CDR3aa: CASSPKEVPGLAGGSYEQYF

v_gene: TRBV21-1
abundance: NA
CDR3aa: CASSKSSSYEQYF

v_gene: TRBV21-1
abundance: NA
CDR3aa: CASSKDSSSGNTIYF

v_gene: TRBV14
abundance: NA
CDR3aa: CASSPLTSMDEQFF

v_gene: TRBV11-2
abundance: NA
CDR3aa: CASSGWGGASNYGYTF

v_gene: TRBV5-6
abundance: NA
CDR3aa: CASSPRTSGGEETQYF

v_gene: TRBV28
abundance: few
CDR3aa: CASSIMTGGIAGELFF

v_gene: TRBV7-2
abundance: NA
CDR3aa: CASSLGPNQPQHF

v_gene: TRBV7-9
abundance: NA
CDR3aa: CASSLEEGFSHGYTF

v_gene: TRBV28
abundance: NA
CDR3aa: CASSLRTGGGQPQHF

v_gene: TRBV14
abundance: NA
CDR3aa: CASSQAGTGGWSNQPQHF

v_gene: TRBV10-3
abundance: few
CDR3aa: CASIGQVHDEQYF

v_gene: TRBV6-1
abundance: few
CDR3aa: CASRTGGSGANVLTF

v_gene: TRBV2
abundance: few
CDR3aa: CASIGTPNTEAFF

v_gene: TRBV15
abundance: NA
CDR3aa: CATSRDQTGADTQYF

v_gene: TRBV27
abundance: NA
CDR3aa: CASSLRGGAGGYTF

v_gene: TRBV28
abundance: NA
CDR3aa: CASITGVANTEAFF

v_gene: TRBV6-6
abundance: NA
CDR3aa: CASRDRAYNEQFF